The 6 T cell receptor beta chains below come from one sample, sequenced in a study of identical twins. From the 5' RACE reads, TCRdb called clonotypes with MiXCR, one entry per CDR3 protein. Here the sample spans around 1.7 million distinct CDR3 sequences, 32% being singletons. The source material was cord blood. The receptors here all came from a newborn girl in good health.

This clonotype came up a few times. The chain couples TRBV18 to TRBJ2-1; tentative D call: TRBD1 (6 bases). CDR1 is KGHSH, CDR2 LQKENI, per germline. The CDR3 length is 16 residues. Between the trimmed V and J ends, which lost 3 bases and 0 bases, there was a span of 12 bases. DNA of the CDR3: TGTGCCAGCTCACCCCTGGACAGCCCCTCCTACAATGAGCAGTTCTTC. Translating gives CASSPLDSPSYNEQFF. Based on the CDR3 plus reference TRBV18 and TRBJ2-1, the full variable domain is NAGVMQNPRHLVRRRGQEARLRCSPMKGHSHVYWYRQLPEEGLKFMVYLQKENIIDESGMPKERFSAEFPKEGPSILRIQQVVRGDSAAYFCASSPLDSPSYNEQFFGPGTRLTVL.

The CDR3 DNA reads as TGTGCCGGAACCGGGACTAGCAGCAATGAGCAGTTCTTC. This encodes CAGTGTSSNEQFF. This chain links TRBV28 with TRBJ2-1; 9 nucleotides match TRBD2. CDR3 size: 13 residues. V shed 11 bases and J 6 bases; nucleotides not matched to a gene: 8. Germline V gives CDR1 MDHEN, CDR2 SYDVKM.

The CDR3 region is CASTHLKDEQFF. CDR3 bases: TGTGCCAGCACCCACCTTAAGGATGAGCAGTTCTTC. This chain uses TRBV21-1 with TRBJ2-1. TRBV21-1 is tagged as a pseudogene. The CDR3 sequence is 12 residues long.

This rearrangement joins TRBV20-1 to TRBJ2-7; TRBD2 is a possible D gene (6 bases). V shed 2 bases and J shed 1 base, with 15 bases lying between them. This CDR3 spans 15 amino acids. Germline V gene data show CDR1 as DFQATT and CDR2 as SNEGSKA (reference sequence). This CDR3 is CSARKGSGTSYEQYF. DNA of the CDR3: TGCAGTGCTAGAAAAGGTAGCGGCACTTCCTACGAGCAGTACTTC.

This chain joins TRBV7-2 and TRBJ1-5; D gene ambiguous. Germline CDR1 is SGHTA and CDR2 is FQGNSA. Trimming pared 1 base from V and 2 bases from J, leaving 15 bases between. The CDR3 runs to 17 residues. In DNA form, the CDR3 reads TGTGCCAGCAGCTTAGTCGTTGTAGCCTCCGGCAATCAGCCCCAGCATTTT. Amino acid sequence: CASSLVVVASGNQPQHF.

The V and J genes are TRBV7-2 and TRBJ2-4, with D perhaps TRBD1 or TRBD2 (5 bases each). The J call is in doubt because the DNA end fits TRBJ2-7 better. Germline V lookup: CDR1 SGHTA, CDR2 FQGNSA. The CDR3 contains 16 residues. CDR3 residues: CASSLAGVTVGYEQYF. The CDR3 DNA follows: TGTGCCAGCAGCTTAGCGGGGGTCACCGTGGGCTACGAGCAGTACTTC.